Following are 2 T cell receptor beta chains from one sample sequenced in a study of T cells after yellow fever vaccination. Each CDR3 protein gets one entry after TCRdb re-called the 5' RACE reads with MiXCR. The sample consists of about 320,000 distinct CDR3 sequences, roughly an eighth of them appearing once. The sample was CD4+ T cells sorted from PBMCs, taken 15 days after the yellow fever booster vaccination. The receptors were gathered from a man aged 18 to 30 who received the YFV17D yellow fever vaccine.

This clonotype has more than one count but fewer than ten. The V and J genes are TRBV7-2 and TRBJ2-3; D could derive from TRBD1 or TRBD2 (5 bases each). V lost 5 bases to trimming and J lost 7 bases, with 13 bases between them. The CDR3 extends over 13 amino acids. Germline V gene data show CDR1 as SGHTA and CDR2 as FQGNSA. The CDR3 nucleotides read TGTGCCAGCAGCCGGGACCGCTCTAATACGCAGTATTTT. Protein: CASSRDRSNTQYF.

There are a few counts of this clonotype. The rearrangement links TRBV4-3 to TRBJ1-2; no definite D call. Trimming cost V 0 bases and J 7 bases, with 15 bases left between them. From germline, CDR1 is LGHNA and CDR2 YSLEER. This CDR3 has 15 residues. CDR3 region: CASSQEFINPGGYTF. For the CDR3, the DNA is TGCGCCAGCAGCCAAGAATTCATTAATCCGGGTGGCTACACCTTC.